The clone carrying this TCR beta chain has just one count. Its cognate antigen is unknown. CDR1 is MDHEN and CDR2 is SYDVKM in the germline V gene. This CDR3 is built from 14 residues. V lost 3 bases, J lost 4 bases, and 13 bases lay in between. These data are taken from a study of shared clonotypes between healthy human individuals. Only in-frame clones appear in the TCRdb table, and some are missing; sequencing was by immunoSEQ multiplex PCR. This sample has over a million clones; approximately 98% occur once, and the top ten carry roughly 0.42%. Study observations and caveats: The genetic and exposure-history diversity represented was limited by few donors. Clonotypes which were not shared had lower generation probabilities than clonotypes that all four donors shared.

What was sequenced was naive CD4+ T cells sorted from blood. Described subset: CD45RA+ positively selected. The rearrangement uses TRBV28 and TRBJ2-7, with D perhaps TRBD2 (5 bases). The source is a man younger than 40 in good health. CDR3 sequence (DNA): TGTGCCAGCAGTTTCCCGGGGTCGCTTTACGAGCAGTACTTC. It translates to CASSFPGSLYEQYF.